Below are 21 T cell receptor beta chains sequenced from a single sample in a study of shared clonotypes between healthy human individuals. Some clones are missing from TCRdb's copy, which holds only in-frame ones; the method was immunoSEQ multiplex PCR. The sample lists approximately 460,000 clones, 75% to 80% seen once, with around 11% in the top ten. Material for sequencing was PBMCs. The receptors shown here come from a woman aged 40 to 50 in good health. Some clones in this sample may be carry-over from other donors' samples.

The chain recombines TRBV28 with TRBJ2-7; D might be TRBD1 (6 bases). The CDR3 consists of 15 residues. Germline lookup yields CDR1 MDHEN and CDR2 SYDVKM. The V gene lost 7 bases and the J gene lost 1 base, with 17 bases spanning the gap. CDR3 sequence reads: CASKPPDRASYEQYF. CDR3 bases: TGTGCCAGCAAGCCTCCGGACAGAGCATCCTACGAGCAGTACTTC.

V is TRBV7-9 and J is TRBJ2-5; the D is unclear. This CDR3 contains 14 residues. Germline-derived CDR1 and CDR2 are SEHNR and FQNEAQ (reference sequence). Between the trimmed V and J ends, which lost 2 bases and 2 bases, there was a span of 9 bases. In DNA form, the CDR3 reads TGTGCCAGCAGCTTATTCGCCTCACAAGAGACCCAGTACTTC. As protein: CASSLFASQETQYF. Filled out from reference TRBV7-9 and TRBJ2-5, the complete variable domain reads DTGVSQNPRHKITKRGQNVTFRCDPISEHNRLYWYRQTLGQGPEFLTYFQNEAQLEKSRLLSDRFSAERPKGSFSTLEIQRTEQGDSAMYLCASSLFASQETQYFGPGTRLLVL.

CDR3 nucleotides: TGTGCCAGCAGTGCGTGGGCGGCAGGGTCGCATCTTAACTATGGCTACACCTTC. Translation gives CASSAWAAGSHLNYGYTF. V usage is TRBV2 and J usage is TRBJ1-2; D possibly corresponds to TRBD1 (5 bases). Trimming removed 4 bases from V and 1 base from J, with 22 bases in between. The CDR3 is 18 residues long. The germline gives CDR1 SNHLY, CDR2 FYNNEI.

This chain uses TRBV7-6 with TRBJ2-1, with TRBD2 matching over 7 bases. The CDR3 is made up of 15 amino acids. The V gene end was trimmed by 4 bases and the J gene end by 2 bases; junction bases not matched to a gene: 5. Germline V gene lookup returns CDR1 SGHVS and CDR2 FNYEAQ. CDR3 region: CASSYSGATYNEQFF. The CDR3 DNA reads TGTGCCAGCAGCTACAGCGGGGCGACCTACAATGAGCAGTTCTTC.

The V call is TRBV29-1, the J call TRBJ2-7; TRBD2 matches at 13 bases. Unmatched junction bases numbered 15, after V lost 7 bases and J lost 0 bases. CDR3 length: 18 residues. Germline V gene sequence: CDR1 SQVTM, CDR2 ANQGSEA. The CDR3 nucleotides are TGCAGCGAAAGGACAGGTCTTAGGACTAGCGGGAGCTCCTACGAGCAGTACTTC. This gives the protein CSERTGLRTSGSSYEQYF.

With regard to this clone: A much larger clone lies one base from this, so it may be a read error. Other DNA sequences in the sample encode the same CDR3. The chain employs TRBV18 and TRBJ2-2, with 9 bases fitting TRBD2. The V gene's germline CDR1 is KGHSH and CDR2 LQKENI. V was pared by 3 bases and J by 8 bases, with 7 bases of the junction left unmatched. This CDR3 is 15 amino acids long. CDR3 in amino acids: CASSPASGITGELFF. CDR3 bases: TGTGCCAGCTCACCTGCTAGCGGGATAACTGGGGAGCTGTTTTTT.

To note about this clone: This may stem from a read error, because a much larger clone lies one nucleotide away. This sample includes further DNA sequences coding for the same CDR3. V usage is TRBV11-2 and J usage is TRBJ2-1, with 9 bases aligning to TRBD2. Germline V lookup: CDR1 SGHAT, CDR2 FQNNGV. Unmatched junction bases numbered 7, after V lost 0 bases and J lost 4 bases. The CDR3 is 17 residues long. The CDR3 bases are TGTGCCAGCAGCTTAGATCGCGGCGGGAGGGGGTACAATGAGCAGTTCTTC. Translation gives CASSLDRGGRGYNEQFF.

This rearrangement joins TRBV19 to TRBJ2-7; TRBD1 might be the D (6 bases). Germline V gene lookup returns CDR1 LNHDA and CDR2 SQIVND (reference sequence). CDR3 length equals 13 residues. V shed 6 bases and J shed 5 bases, with 14 bases lying between them. In nucleotides, the CDR3 is TGTGCCAGTAGCCAGAAACAGGGCGACGAGCAGTACTTC. This gives the protein CASSQKQGDEQYF.

With respect to this clone: This may stem from a read error, because a much larger clone lies one nucleotide away. V gene TRBV11-2 combines with J gene TRBJ2-4; D not resolved. Germline assignment: CDR1 SGHAT and CDR2 FQNNGV. V dropped 8 bases and J dropped 1 base, with 15 bases sitting between them. This CDR3 region has 15 residues. Here the CDR3 reads CASGPHSGAKNIQYF. Here the CDR3 DNA reads TGTGCCAGCGGCCCCCATTCCGGGGCCAAAAACATTCAGTACTTC.

Only a few counts were recorded for this clone. This chain connects TRBV28 to TRBJ2-7, with D perhaps being TRBD1 or TRBD2 (5 bases each). The germline V and J ends were trimmed by 4 bases and 1 base, with 11 bases remaining between them. This CDR3 contains 14 residues. The germline CDR1 and CDR2 sequences are MDHEN and SYDVKM. The DNA for the CDR3 is TGTGCCAGCAGTTGGGGACCTACGTCCTACGAGCAGTACTTC. Amino acids: CASSWGPTSYEQYF.

About this clone: This likely reflects a read error, since a far larger clone is one base away. This likely comes from a read error, as the CDR3 has no conserved phenylalanine or tryptophan at its end. Here the CDR3 reads CAWSPRTPTYEQYL. The CDR3 DNA reads as TGTGCCTGGTCCCCGAGGACACCTACCTACGAGCAGTACCTC. The chain is built from TRBV30 and TRBJ2-7; perhaps TRBD1 as D (5 bases). Looked up from germline, CDR1 is GTSNPN and CDR2 is SVGIG (reference sequence). This CDR3 is built from 14 residues. V was cut by 5 bases and J by 2 bases, with 16 bases left in between.

This clone has more than one count but fewer than ten. The rearrangement uses TRBV2 and TRBJ1-5; TRBD1 matches 7 bases. The germline CDR1 and CDR2 sequences are SNHLY and FYNNEI. The V segment lost 7 bases and the J segment 4 bases; nucleotides outside the gene matches: 10. CDR3 length equals 15 residues. This CDR3 is CASKGQGGWNQPQHF. The CDR3, as DNA: TGTGCCAGCAAAGGGCAGGGGGGATGGAATCAGCCCCAGCATTTT.

This clone was counted between two and nine times. The gene calls are TRBV7-3 and TRBJ2-2; 15 bases agree with TRBD2. The CDR3 runs to 18 residues. V dropped 6 bases and J dropped 5; count of bases not matched to a gene: 10. Germline-derived CDR1 and CDR2 are SGHTA and FQGTGA. The CDR3 sequence is CASSRWGLAGGGTGELFF. The CDR3 region has the DNA TGTGCCAGCAGTCGGTGGGGACTAGCGGGAGGTGGGACCGGGGAGCTGTTTTTT.

The chain links TRBV7-8 to TRBJ2-1; 7 bases fit TRBD2. The germline V gene has CDR1 SGHVS and CDR2 FQNEAQ. V lost 8 bases, J lost 7 bases, and 11 bases stayed unmatched. This CDR3 region has 14 residues. The CDR3 spells CASHGAGVANEQFF. DNA of the CDR3: TGTGCCAGCCATGGGGCGGGAGTGGCGAATGAGCAGTTCTTC. The variable domain in full, with the rest retrieved from reference TRBV7-8 and TRBJ2-1, is GAGVSQSPRYKVAKRGQDVALRCDPISGHVSLFWYQQALGQGPEFLTYFQNEAQLDKSGLPSDRFFAERPEGSVSTLKIQRTQQEDSAVYLCASHGAGVANEQFFGPGTRLTVL.

Points on this clone: Given a far larger clone just one base away, this is likely a sequencing read error. The chain recombines TRBV6-6 with TRBJ1-2; tentatively, D is TRBD1 (5 bases). Looked up from germline, CDR1 is MNHNY and CDR2 is SVGAGI (reference sequence). The CDR3 runs to 15 residues. This CDR3 reads CAGSFQGTSNYGYTF. Written as DNA, the CDR3 is TGTGCCGGCAGTTTTCAGGGAACTTCCAACTATGGCTACACCTTC.

The chain couples TRBV14 to TRBJ1-2; 10 bases agree with TRBD1. The junction had 5 bases not matched to a gene; V was cut back by 1 base and J by 6 bases. Germline-derived CDR1 and CDR2 are SGHDN and FVKESK. There are 15 residues in the CDR3. The CDR3 region is CASSQGPGTGDGYTF. For the CDR3, the DNA is TGTGCCAGCAGCCAAGGCCCCGGGACAGGGGATGGCTACACCTTC.

As for this clone: It is likely a read error: a sequence one base away is far more abundant. Other DNA sequences from this sample encode an identical CDR3 as well. The chain combines TRBV9 with TRBJ2-3; the D call may be TRBD1 or TRBD2 (5 bases each). The CDR3 loop spans 15 amino acids. Looked up from germline, CDR1 is SGDLS and CDR2 is YYNGEE. The CDR3, as DNA: TGTGCCAGCAGCGCGTTAGAGGGCCCGACAGATACGCAGTATTTC. This sequence encodes CASSALEGPTDTQYF.

This chain connects TRBV18 to TRBJ1-1; D gene unclear. This CDR3 is 15 amino acids long. The V end was cut by 5 bases, the J end by 2 bases, with 15 bases between. CDR1 is KGHSH and CDR2 is LQKENI in the germline V gene. The CDR3 DNA is TGTGCCAGCTCAGGCGAACCGGCCGTTAACACTGAAGCTTTCTTT. It yields the protein CASSGEPAVNTEAFF.

V gene TRBV29-1 combines with J gene TRBJ2-6; 7 nucleotides line up with TRBD1. The J segment lost 3 bases and the V segment lost 6 bases, leaving 11 bases of the junction unmatched. Germline V gene data show CDR1 as SQVTM and CDR2 as ANQGSEA. The CDR3 runs 16 residues. The CDR3 reads CSVGDSWSGGANVLTF. Here the CDR3 DNA reads TGCAGCGTAGGGGACAGTTGGTCCGGTGGGGCCAACGTCCTGACTTTC.

This chain connects TRBV7-6 to TRBJ1-2, with 8 bases fitting TRBD1. After removal of 5 bases from V and 4 bases from J, the junction contained 6 bases not matched to a gene. The V gene's germline CDR1 is SGHVS and CDR2 FNYEAQ. The CDR3 spans 14 residues. The CDR3 coding sequence is TGTGCCAGCAGCCCCCCCGGACAGGGCTATGGCTACACCTTC. It encodes CASSPPGQGYGYTF.

Comment on this clone: A much larger clone lies one base from this, so it may be a read error. The chain recombines TRBV4-3 with TRBJ2-3, with D maybe TRBD2 (5 bases). Germline V gene lookup returns CDR1 LGHNA and CDR2 YSLEER. The CDR3 is 16 residues long. CDR3 loop: CASGQEGYGLSDTQYF. CDR3 DNA sequence: TGCGCCAGCGGCCAAGAGGGTTACGGACTCTCAGATACGCAGTATTTT.